Below, 15 T cell receptor beta chains from the same sample are listed, as sequenced in a study of graft-versus-host responses after intestinal transplantation (dated by TCRdb to the early 2020s). This specimen's time point label, per the study, means: cells obtained before transplantation from donor or recipient. The antigens of these receptors remain unknown. Receptor libraries were prepared by the immunoSEQ multiplex PCR assay. The table comes from immuneACCESS by way of TCRdb, which keeps in-frame sequences with V and J called. Part of the clones is missing from these tables; in studies checked, under half for an unresolved V gene and the rest for unknown reasons. The sample table lists 96,000 or so clones, roughly nine tenths of them with a count of one. The ten top clones hold around 0.18% of the sample. This specimen consisted of unstimulated CD4+ T cells sorted from spleen or lymph node cells, obtained before intestinal transplant. The receptors here all came from a human donor who received an intestinal transplant.

The chain combines TRBV7-7 with TRBJ2-5; TRBD2 aligns across 15 bases. The ends lost 4 bases at V and 2 bases at J; junction bases unmatched: 2. CDR1 and CDR2 (germline): SSHAT, FNYEAQ (reference sequence). CDR3 size: 16 residues. In DNA form, the CDR3 reads TGTGCCAGCAGCTCCGGGACTAGCGGGGGGCAAGAGACCCAGTACTTC. Translation: CASSSGTSGGQETQYF.

The chain joins TRBV6-5 to TRBJ2-7; 8 nucleotides align to TRBD2. This CDR3 region has 15 residues. V shed 2 bases, J shed 6 bases, and the junction held 9 bases outside the gene matches. Germline CDR1 reads MNHEY; CDR2 reads SVGAGI. The CDR3 loop reads CASSYRLGRAGEQYF. The CDR3 nucleotides read TGTGCCAGCAGTTACCGCCTCGGGAGGGCGGGCGAGCAGTACTTC.

The chain joins TRBV18 to TRBJ2-6; TRBD1 is a possible D gene (5 bases). Germline-derived CDR1 and CDR2 are KGHSH and LQKENI. V gave up 0 bases and J gave up 0 bases, with 9 bases separating them. The CDR3 totals 17 residues. DNA for the CDR3: TGTGCCAGCTCACCACCAGGGGCCCTCTCTGGGGCCAACGTCCTGACTTTC. Its translation: CASSPPGALSGANVLTF. The full variable domain, its missing parts supplied by reference TRBV18 and TRBJ2-6, is NAGVMQNPRHLVRRRGQEARLRCSPMKGHSHVYWYRQLPEEGLKFMVYLQKENIIDESGMPKERFSAEFPKEGPSILRIQQVVRGDSAAYFCASSPPGALSGANVLTFGAGSRLTVL.

The V and J genes are TRBV4-1 and TRBJ2-3, with a tentative D call TRBD1 (6 bases). V lost 4 bases and J 2 bases, leaving 13 bases between the germline ends. Germline values: CDR1 MGHRA, CDR2 YSYEKL. CDR3 length: 15 residues. In nucleotides, the CDR3 is TGCGCCAGCAGCCCCAGGACAGACCACACAGATACGCAGTATTTT. Translated: CASSPRTDHTDTQYF.

The chain carries TRBV18 and TRBJ1-5; 7 bases agree with TRBD1. The CDR3 covers 13 residues. Trimming cost V 2 bases and J 7 bases; bases outside gene matches: 2. Germline assignment: CDR1 KGHSH and CDR2 LQKENI. CDR3 DNA sequence: TGTGCCAGCTCACCAGGGACAGAGCAGCCCCAGCATTTT. The encoded protein is CASSPGTEQPQHF.

The chain combines TRBV6-5 with TRBJ1-2; TRBD1 matches 8 bases. J lost 4 bases, V lost 2 bases, and 3 bases had no gene match. Germline V CDR1 and CDR2: MNHEY, SVGAGI. The CDR3 is 14 residues long. CDR3 coding DNA: TGTGCCAGCAGTTACGGAGGGACAGGCTATGGCTACACCTTC. Translation: CASSYGGTGYGYTF.

The chain is built from TRBV19 and TRBJ2-7, with 11 bases matching TRBD2. The CDR3 is 15 amino acids. Germline values: CDR1 LNHDA, CDR2 SQIVND (reference sequence). J lost 2 bases, V lost 4 bases, and 4 bases had no gene match. As DNA, the CDR3 is TGTGCCAGTAGTAGTCTAGCGGGAGGAACCTACGAGCAGTACTTC. It encodes CASSSLAGGTYEQYF.

This chain links TRBV5-1 with TRBJ2-1; D is perhaps TRBD2 (6 bases). Trimming stripped 2 bases from V and 6 bases from J, with 18 bases between. CDR1 is SGHRS and CDR2 is YFSETQ in the germline V gene. This CDR3 contains 16 residues. This CDR3 reads CASSFRPTRHSNEQFF. The CDR3 DNA is TGCGCCAGCAGCTTTAGACCGACTAGACATTCCAATGAGCAGTTCTTC.

The V and J genes are TRBV6-5 and TRBJ1-4; tentative D call: TRBD1 (6 bases). This CDR3 contains 13 residues. CDR1 is MNHEY and CDR2 is SVGAGI in the germline V gene. V was clipped by 5 bases and J by 8 bases, with 12 bases between them. CDR3 residues: CASSNYRDEKLFF. CDR3 bases: TGTGCCAGCAGTAACTACAGGGACGAAAAACTGTTTTTT.

The chain recombines TRBV6-1 with TRBJ2-7, with 8 bases aligning to TRBD1. The CDR3 totals 15 residues. After removal of 9 bases from V and 0 bases from J, the junction contained 10 bases not matched to a gene. Germline-derived CDR1 and CDR2 are MNHNS and SASEGT. The CDR3 loop reads CARPGQGLFSYEQYF. In DNA, the CDR3 is TGTGCCAGACCAGGACAGGGCCTTTTCTCCTACGAGCAGTACTTC.

The chain carries TRBV10-2 and TRBJ2-2, with 12 bases fitting TRBD2. Trimming removed 2 bases from V and 6 bases from J; junction bases left unmatched: 4. Per the germline V gene, CDR1 is WSHSY and CDR2 is SAAADI. The CDR3 totals 16 residues. CDR3 sequence reads: CASSEASGRGAGELFF. In DNA form, the CDR3 reads TGCGCCAGCAGTGAGGCTAGCGGGAGGGGGGCCGGGGAGCTGTTTTTT.

The rearrangement links TRBV7-2 to TRBJ2-7, with TRBD1 identical over 8 bases. The germline V gene encodes CDR1 SGHTA and CDR2 FQGNSA. CDR3 length: 14 residues. V lost 3 bases and J lost 2; bases outside the gene matches: 3. CDR3 nucleotide sequence: TGTGCCAGCAGCTTGGGACAGGCGACCTACGAGCAGTACTTC. This codes for CASSLGQATYEQYF.

The chain employs TRBV28 and TRBJ2-4; 8 bases map to TRBD1. Looked up from germline, CDR1 is MDHEN and CDR2 is SYDVKM. V lost 5 bases and J lost 3; bases outside the gene matches: 0. The CDR3 sequence is 13 residues long. CDR3: CASSTGGKNIQYF. CDR3 in DNA: TGTGCCAGCAGTACAGGGGGCAAAAACATTCAGTACTTC.

This clone was picked up a small number of times. The chain carries TRBV10-3 and TRBJ1-3; D might be TRBD1 (6 bases). CDR3 length equals 14 residues. The V and J ends lost 4 bases and 2 bases respectively, with 9 bases between them. Germline V gives CDR1 ENHRY, CDR2 SYGVKD. CDR3: CAISAQGPGNTIYF. DNA for the CDR3: TGTGCCATCAGTGCACAGGGACCTGGAAACACCATATATTTT.

This clone was seen only a few times. This CDR3 is CASRRDSPYEQYF. The CDR3 DNA follows: TGTGCCAGCAGAAGGGACAGCCCCTACGAGCAGTACTTC. The chain employs TRBV2 and TRBJ2-7, with 7 bases fitting TRBD1. The CDR3 spans 13 residues. V lost 6 bases, J lost 2 bases, and 4 bases stayed unmatched. Germline V gives CDR1 SNHLY, CDR2 FYNNEI.